The 13 T cell receptor beta chains presented below share a single source sample, sequenced in a study of monozygotic twins with cystic fibrosis. Clones were read by immunoSEQ multiplex PCR, and TCRdb kept only the in-frame ones, dropping some. In the table there are 13,000 to 15,000 clones, more than 80% of which are singletons. The sample taken for sequencing was blood. Source of these receptors: a boy under 18 with cystic fibrosis.

The chain couples TRBV9 to TRBJ1-6, with D possibly TRBD1 on 5 matching bases. Per the germline V gene, CDR1 is SGDLS and CDR2 is YYNGEE. The CDR3 sequence is 15 residues long. Trimming took 2 bases from V and 6 from J, leaving 12 bases between them. CDR3 sequence: CASSVSWGGNSPLHF. The CDR3 DNA reads as TGTGCCAGCAGCGTTAGCTGGGGGGGTAATTCACCCCTCCACTTT.

The J gene is TRBJ2-2, the V gene TRBV28; D is undetermined. Germline values: CDR1 MDHEN, CDR2 SYDVKM. The V end was cut by 4 bases, the J end by 2 bases, with 5 bases between. CDR3 length: 13 amino acids. The CDR3 nucleotides read TGTGCCAGCAGTTCCAGTAACACCGGGGAGCTGTTTTTT. Translation: CASSSSNTGELFF.

This chain connects TRBV7-9 to TRBJ1-4; D ambiguous. The CDR3 has 12 amino acids. The germline CDR1 and CDR2 sequences are SEHNR and FQNEAQ (reference sequence). V was cut by 5 bases and J by 7 bases, with 8 bases left in between. The CDR3: CASSVDPEKLFF. CDR3 sequence (DNA): TGTGCCAGCAGCGTGGACCCTGAAAAACTGTTTTTT.

J is TRBJ1-1 and V is TRBV2; D call uncertain. The CDR3 length is 10 residues. Trimming cost V 5 bases and J 11 bases, with 9 bases left between them. CDR1 and CDR2 from the germline V gene are SNHLY and FYNNEI. This CDR3 reads CASSYMGAFF. CDR3 nucleotides: TGTGCCAGCAGTTATATGGGGGCTTTCTTT. The variable domain in full, with the rest retrieved from reference TRBV2 and TRBJ1-1, is EPEVTQTPSHQVTQMGQEVILRCVPISNHLYFYWYRQILGQKVEFLVSFYNNEISEKSEIFDDQFSVERPDGSNFTLKIRSTKLEDSAMYFCASSYMGAFFGQGTRLTVV.

This chain joins TRBV27 and TRBJ2-3; 9 positions match TRBD2. CDR1 and CDR2 (germline): MNHEY, SMNVEV (reference sequence). J lost 3 bases, V lost 2 bases, and 0 bases had no gene match. The CDR3 sequence is 14 residues long. For the CDR3, the DNA is TGTGCCAGCAGTTTAGGACTAGCGACAGATACGCAGTATTTT. As protein: CASSLGLATDTQYF.

The chain recombines TRBV27 with TRBJ2-5; 7 bases line up with TRBD1. The CDR3 is 13 residues long. V was clipped by 6 bases and J by 5 bases; unmatched bases: 6. CDR1 and CDR2 (germline): MNHEY, SMNVEV (reference sequence). CDR3: CASRAGGWETQYF. In DNA, the CDR3 is TGTGCCAGCAGAGCAGGGGGTTGGGAGACCCAGTACTTC.

The V call is TRBV7-9, the J call TRBJ2-7; D may match TRBD1 or TRBD2 (5 bases each). This CDR3 is built from 14 residues. Germline CDR1 and CDR2: SEHNR and FQNEAQ (reference sequence). V dropped 0 bases and J dropped 1 base, with 7 bases sitting between them. The CDR3 here is CASSLAGESYEQYF. The CDR3 nucleotides read TGTGCCAGCAGCTTAGCGGGGGAATCCTACGAGCAGTACTTC.

The chain uses TRBV25-1 and TRBJ2-6; D remains ambiguous. V lost 3 bases and J lost 0, with 3 bases in between. In germline, CDR1 is MGHDK, CDR2 SYGVNS. The CDR3 is made up of 14 amino acids. The CDR3 protein is CASSDPSGANVLTF. CDR3 in DNA: TGTGCCAGCAGTGATCCCTCTGGGGCCAACGTCCTGACTTTC.

The rearrangement joins TRBV5-4 to TRBJ2-2, with D perhaps matching TRBD1 (6 bases). The V end lost 9 bases, the J end lost 5 bases, and 17 bases lay between the germline ends. The CDR3 contains 14 residues. CDR1 is SGHNT, CDR2 YYREEE, per germline (reference sequence). The CDR3 spells CATQTGLKTGELFF. For the CDR3, the DNA is TGTGCCACACAGACAGGTCTTAAGACCGGGGAGCTGTTTTTT.

This sequence joins TRBV11-2 and TRBJ2-7, with TRBD2 matching 7 bases. Germline CDR1 is SGHAT and CDR2 is FQNNGV. V dropped 4 bases and J dropped 3; count of bases not matched to a gene: 12. The CDR3 contains 16 residues. The CDR3 loop is CASSSWEGGRVYEQYF. CDR3 in DNA: TGTGCCAGCAGCTCCTGGGAGGGTGGTAGGGTCTACGAGCAGTACTTC.

The chain combines TRBV7-6 with TRBJ1-1; D remains unclear. V was clipped by 5 bases and J by 7 bases, with 11 bases between them. Germline V gene data show CDR1 as SGHVS and CDR2 as FNYEAQ. This CDR3 contains 12 residues. CDR3 residues: CASSEGRSEAFF. The CDR3 DNA follows: TGTGCCAGCAGCGAGGGCCGGAGTGAAGCTTTCTTT.

The count of this clone is one. The chain recombines TRBV5-6 with TRBJ1-2, with a possible D match to TRBD1 (5 bases). Trimming took 0 bases from V and 8 from J, leaving 11 bases between them. The length of the CDR3 is 13 residues. Germline V CDR1 and CDR2: SGHDT, YYEEEE. The CDR3 DNA sequence: TGTGCCAGCAGCTTGGAGGGGATACTGGGCTACACCTTC. It is translated as CASSLEGILGYTF.

The J gene is TRBJ2-1, the V gene TRBV7-6, with 7 bases that match TRBD1. The germline V gene has CDR1 SGHVS and CDR2 FNYEAQ. The CDR3 runs 15 residues. Germline trimming cut 5 bases from V and 6 bases from J; bases unmatched to any gene: 10. Here the CDR3 DNA reads TGTGCCAGCAGCATAACCGGGACAGTAGGCAATGAGCAGTTCTTC. Its translation: CASSITGTVGNEQFF.